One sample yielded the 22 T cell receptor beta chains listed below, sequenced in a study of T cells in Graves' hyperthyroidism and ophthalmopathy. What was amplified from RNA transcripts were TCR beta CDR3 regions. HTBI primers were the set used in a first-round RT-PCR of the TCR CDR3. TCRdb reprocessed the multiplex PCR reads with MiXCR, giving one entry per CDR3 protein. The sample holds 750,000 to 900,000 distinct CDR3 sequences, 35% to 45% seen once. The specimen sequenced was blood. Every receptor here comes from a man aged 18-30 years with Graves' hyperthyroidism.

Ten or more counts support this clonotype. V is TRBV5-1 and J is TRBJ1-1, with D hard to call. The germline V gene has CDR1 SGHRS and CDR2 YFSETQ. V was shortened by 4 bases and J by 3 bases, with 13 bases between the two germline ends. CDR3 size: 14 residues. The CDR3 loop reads CASSPSGGDTEAFF. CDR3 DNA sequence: TGCGCCAGCAGCCCGTCGGGCGGGGACACTGAAGCTTTCTTT. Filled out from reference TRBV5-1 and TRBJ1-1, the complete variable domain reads KAGVTQTPRYLIKTRGQQVTLSCSPISGHRSVSWYQQTPGQGLQFLFEYFSETQRNKGNFPGRFSGRQFSNSRSEMNVSTLELGDSALYLCASSPSGGDTEAFFGQGTRLTVV.

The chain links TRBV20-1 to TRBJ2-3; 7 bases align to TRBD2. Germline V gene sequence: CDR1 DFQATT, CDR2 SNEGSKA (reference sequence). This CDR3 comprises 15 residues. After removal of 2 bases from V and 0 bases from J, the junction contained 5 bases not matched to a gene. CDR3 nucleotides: TGCAGTGCTAGAACCCTAGCGGTTAGCACAGATACGCAGTATTTT. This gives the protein CSARTLAVSTDTQYF.

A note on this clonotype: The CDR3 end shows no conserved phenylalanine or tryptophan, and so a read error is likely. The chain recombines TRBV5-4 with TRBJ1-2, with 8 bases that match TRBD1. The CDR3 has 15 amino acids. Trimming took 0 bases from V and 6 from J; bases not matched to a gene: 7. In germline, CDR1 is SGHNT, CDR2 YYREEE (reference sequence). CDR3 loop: CASSLGQGNIDGYTL. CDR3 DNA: TGTGCCAGCAGCTTGGGACAGGGGAATATCGATGGCTACACCCTC.

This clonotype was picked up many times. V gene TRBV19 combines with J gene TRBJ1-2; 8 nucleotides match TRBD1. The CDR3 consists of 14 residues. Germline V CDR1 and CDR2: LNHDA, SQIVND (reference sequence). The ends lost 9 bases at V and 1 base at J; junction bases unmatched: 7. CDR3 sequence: CASLRTGINYGYTF. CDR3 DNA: TGTGCCAGCTTAAGGACAGGGATTAACTATGGCTACACCTTC.

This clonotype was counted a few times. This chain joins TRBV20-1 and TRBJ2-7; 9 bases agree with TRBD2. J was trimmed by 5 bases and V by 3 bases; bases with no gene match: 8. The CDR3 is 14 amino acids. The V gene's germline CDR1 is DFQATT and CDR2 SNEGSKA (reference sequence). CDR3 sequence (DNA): TGCAGTGCTAGGCCACCGGCGGGGGGGAACGAGCAGTACTTC. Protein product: CSARPPAGGNEQYF.

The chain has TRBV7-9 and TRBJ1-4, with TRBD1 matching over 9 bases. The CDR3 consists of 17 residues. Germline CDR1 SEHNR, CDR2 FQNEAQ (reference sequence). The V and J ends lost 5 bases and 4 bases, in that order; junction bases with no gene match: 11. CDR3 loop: CASSGDRAIDSNEKLFF. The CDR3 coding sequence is TGTGCCAGCAGCGGGGACAGGGCCATCGACAGTAATGAAAAACTGTTTTTT.

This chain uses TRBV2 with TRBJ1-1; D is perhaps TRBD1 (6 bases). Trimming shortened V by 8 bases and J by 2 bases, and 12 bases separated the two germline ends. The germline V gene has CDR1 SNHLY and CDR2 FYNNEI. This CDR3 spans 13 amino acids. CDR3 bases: TGTGCCAGCGTTGTGACAGGAAACACTGAAGCTTTCTTT. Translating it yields CASVVTGNTEAFF.

CDR3 residues: CASSTEGGAEQYF. The DNA for the CDR3 is TGTGCCAGCAGTACCGAAGGGGGGGCCGAGCAGTACTTC. The rearrangement links TRBV9 to TRBJ2-7; D possibly corresponds to TRBD2 (7 bases). The CDR3 is 13 residues long. In germline, CDR1 is SGDLS, CDR2 YYNGEE. Trimming shortened V by 5 bases and J by 6 bases, and 15 bases separated the two germline ends.

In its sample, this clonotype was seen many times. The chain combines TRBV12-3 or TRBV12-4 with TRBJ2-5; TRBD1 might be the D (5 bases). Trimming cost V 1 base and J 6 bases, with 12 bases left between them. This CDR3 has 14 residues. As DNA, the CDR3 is TGTGCCAGCAGTTTAGGGCAGGGCGCGAAGACCCAGTACTTC. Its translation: CASSLGQGAKTQYF.

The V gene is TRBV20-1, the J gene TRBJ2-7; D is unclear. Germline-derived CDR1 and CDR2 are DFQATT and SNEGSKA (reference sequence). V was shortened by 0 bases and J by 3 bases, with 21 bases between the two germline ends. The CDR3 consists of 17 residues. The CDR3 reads CSARDPYGRRPYYEQYF. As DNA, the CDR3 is TGCAGTGCTAGAGATCCTTATGGACGGCGGCCGTACTACGAGCAGTACTTC.

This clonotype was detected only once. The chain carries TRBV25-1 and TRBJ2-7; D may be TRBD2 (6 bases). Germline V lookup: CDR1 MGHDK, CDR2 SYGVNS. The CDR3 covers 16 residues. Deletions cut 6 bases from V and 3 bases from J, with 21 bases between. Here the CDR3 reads CASSPNRRDWNYEQYF. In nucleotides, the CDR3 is TGTGCCAGCAGCCCCAACCGCAGGGACTGGAACTACGAGCAGTACTTC.

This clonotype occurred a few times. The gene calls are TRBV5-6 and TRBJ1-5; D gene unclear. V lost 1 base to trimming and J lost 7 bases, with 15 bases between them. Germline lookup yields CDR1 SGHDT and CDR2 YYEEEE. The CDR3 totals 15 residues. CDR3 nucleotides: TGTGCCAGCAGCTTGTACGGGGTAGGGCGCCAGCCCCAGCATTTT. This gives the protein CASSLYGVGRQPQHF.

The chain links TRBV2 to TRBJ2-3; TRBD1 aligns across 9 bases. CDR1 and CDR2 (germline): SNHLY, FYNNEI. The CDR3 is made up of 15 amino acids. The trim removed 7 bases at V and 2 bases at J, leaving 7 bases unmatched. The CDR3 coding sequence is TGTGCCAGCATTAGGGACAGGGAGAACACAGATACGCAGTATTTT. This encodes CASIRDRENTDTQYF.

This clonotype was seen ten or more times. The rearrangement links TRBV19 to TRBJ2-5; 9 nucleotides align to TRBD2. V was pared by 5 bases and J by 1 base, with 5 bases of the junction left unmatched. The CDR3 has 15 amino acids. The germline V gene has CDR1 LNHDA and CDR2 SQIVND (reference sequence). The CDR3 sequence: CASSASGGLQETQYF. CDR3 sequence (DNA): TGTGCCAGTAGTGCGAGCGGGGGGCTCCAAGAGACCCAGTACTTC.

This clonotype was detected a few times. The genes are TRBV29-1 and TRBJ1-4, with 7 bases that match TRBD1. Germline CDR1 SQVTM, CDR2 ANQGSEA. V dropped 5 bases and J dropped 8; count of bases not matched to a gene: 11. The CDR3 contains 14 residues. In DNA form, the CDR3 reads TGCAGCGTTTTCACGAAGGGGGCGGGAGAAAAACTGTTTTTT. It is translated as CSVFTKGAGEKLFF.

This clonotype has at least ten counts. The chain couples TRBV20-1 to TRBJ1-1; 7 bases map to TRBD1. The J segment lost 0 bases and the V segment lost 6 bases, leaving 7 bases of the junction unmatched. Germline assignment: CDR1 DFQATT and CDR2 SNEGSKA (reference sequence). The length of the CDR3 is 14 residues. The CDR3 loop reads CSARTGQMNTEAFF. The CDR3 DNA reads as TGCAGTGCGAGGACAGGACAGATGAACACTGAAGCTTTCTTT.

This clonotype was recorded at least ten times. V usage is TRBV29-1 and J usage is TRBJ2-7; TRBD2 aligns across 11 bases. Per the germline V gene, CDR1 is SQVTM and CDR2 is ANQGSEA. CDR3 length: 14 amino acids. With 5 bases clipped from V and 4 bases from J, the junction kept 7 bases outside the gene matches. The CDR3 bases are TGCAGCGTTATCCTAGCGGGAGGAATTTACGAGCAGTACTTC. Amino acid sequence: CSVILAGGIYEQYF.

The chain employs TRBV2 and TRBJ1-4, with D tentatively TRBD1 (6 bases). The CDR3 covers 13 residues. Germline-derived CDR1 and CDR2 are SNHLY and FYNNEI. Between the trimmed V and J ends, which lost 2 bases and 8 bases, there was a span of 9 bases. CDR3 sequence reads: CASSERGGEKLFF. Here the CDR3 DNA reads TGTGCCAGCAGTGAACGGGGGGGCGAAAAACTGTTTTTT.

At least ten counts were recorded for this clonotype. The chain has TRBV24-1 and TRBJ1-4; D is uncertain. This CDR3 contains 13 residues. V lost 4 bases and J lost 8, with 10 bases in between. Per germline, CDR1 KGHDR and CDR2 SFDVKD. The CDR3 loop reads CATSDPGEEKLFF. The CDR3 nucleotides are TGTGCCACCAGTGACCCTGGGGAGGAAAAACTGTTTTTT.

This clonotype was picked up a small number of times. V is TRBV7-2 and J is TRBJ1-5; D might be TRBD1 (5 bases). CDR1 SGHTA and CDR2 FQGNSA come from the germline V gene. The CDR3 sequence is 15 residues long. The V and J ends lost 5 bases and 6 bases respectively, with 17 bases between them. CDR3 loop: CASSPQPGGGQPQHF. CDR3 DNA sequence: TGTGCCAGCAGCCCGCAGCCTGGGGGAGGTCAGCCCCAGCATTTT. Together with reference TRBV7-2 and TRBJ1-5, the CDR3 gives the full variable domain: GAGVSQSPSNKVTEKGKDVELRCDPISGHTALYWYRQSLGQGLEFLIYFQGNSAPDKSGLPSDRFSAERTGGSVSTLTIQRTQQEDSAVYLCASSPQPGGGQPQHFGDGTRLSIL.

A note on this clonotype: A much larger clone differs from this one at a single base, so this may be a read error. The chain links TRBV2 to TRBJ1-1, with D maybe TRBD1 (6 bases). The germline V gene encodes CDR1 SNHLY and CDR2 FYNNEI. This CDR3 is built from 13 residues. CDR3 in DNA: TGTGCCAGCCACGGACAGATGAACACTAAAGCTTTCTTT. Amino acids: CASHGQMNTKAFF.

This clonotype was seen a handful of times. The CDR3 reads CASSLEAPSGSHEQYF. The CDR3 DNA sequence: TGCGCCAGCAGCTTGGAGGCGCCTAGCGGGAGCCACGAGCAGTACTTC. The rearrangement links TRBV5-1 to TRBJ2-7, with 10 bases lining up with TRBD2. CDR3 size: 16 residues. The trim removed 0 bases at V and 5 bases at J, leaving 8 bases unmatched. The germline gives CDR1 SGHRS, CDR2 YFSETQ.